In its sample, the clone carrying this TCR beta chain was seen once. What it recognizes is unknown. The sample originates from a study of shared clonotypes between healthy human individuals. Findings and caveats of the study: Around 4.7% was the fraction of naive CD4 clonotypes found shared across a few donors.

Germline CDR1 reads SEHNR; CDR2 reads FQNEAQ (reference sequence). The CDR3 runs 15 residues. V dropped 3 bases and J dropped 8 bases, with 19 bases sitting between them. Execution of the assay was at deep level. Splitting of each subset's genomic DNA was done evenly across several immunoSEQ plates. The table came from immunoSEQ multiplex PCR; TCRdb's copy has only in-frame clones and leaves some out. Among around 2.1 million clones listed, almost 96% were seen once. Naive CD45RA+ and memory CD45RA-negative subsets were split from CD4+ cells. The sample consisted of naive CD4+ T cells sorted from blood. As for subset: CD45RA+ positively selected. The genes are TRBV7-9 and TRBJ1-2; D call uncertain. This receptor was identified in a man aged 18 to 29 in good health. The CDR3 DNA is TGTGCCAGCAGCTTCACGTTCGGGGAGAACAGCGGCTACACCTTC. It specifies CASSFTFGENSGYTF. The variable domain in full, completed from reference TRBV7-9 and TRBJ1-2, reads DTGVSQNPRHKITKRGQNVTFRCDPISEHNRLYWYRQTLGQGPEFLTYFQNEAQLEKSRLLSDRFSAERPKGSFSTLEIQRTEQGDSAMYLCASSFTFGENSGYTFGSGTRLTVV.